The clone carrying this T cell receptor (beta chain) was seen a single time. Its specificity is unknown. Clones were read by immunoSEQ multiplex PCR, and TCRdb kept only the in-frame ones, dropping some. The repertoire holds around 89,000 clones, approximately 91% seen once, with 0.6% to 0.8% in the top ten. The sample belongs to a study of OX40 agonist ivuxolimab in advanced cancers. Study summary: Males comprised 75% to 90% of the group, whose mean age was approximately 61 years (range about 20 to 79). Study results and limitations: Among the nonresponders, some also had low normalized T-cell clonal expansion.

CDR1 is SEHNR, CDR2 FQNEAQ, per germline (reference sequence). With 3 bases removed from V and 7 bases from J, the gap between germline ends came to 10 bases. This CDR3 is built from 13 residues. The V call is TRBV7-9, the J call TRBJ1-5; possible D gene TRBD1, 6 bases. The sequence was obtained from an adult with an advanced solid tumor such as melanoma, head and neck, liver or kidney cancer. The sample consisted of CD4+ or CD8+ T cells sorted from blood, taken in a trial of the OX40 agonist ivuxolimab. CDR3 DNA: TGTGCCAGCAGCTTGGCAGGGGAACAGCCCCAGCATTTT. As protein: CASSLAGEQPQHF. Variable domain in full (rest from reference TRBV7-9 and TRBJ1-5): DTGVSQNPRHKITKRGQNVTFRCDPISEHNRLYWYRQTLGQGPEFLTYFQNEAQLEKSRLLSDRFSAERPKGSFSTLEIQRTEQGDSAMYLCASSLAGEQPQHFGDGTRLSIL.